Below are 29 T cell receptor beta chains sequenced from a single sample in a study of T cells in Graves' hyperthyroidism and ophthalmopathy. Amplified regions were TCR beta CDR3 sequences from RNA transcripts. With the HTBI primer set, the TCR CDR3 went through a first round of RT-PCR. TCRdb ran MiXCR on the multiplex PCR reads and lists one entry per CDR3 protein. The data contain about 210,000 distinct CDR3 sequences, 17% of them singletons. The sequenced material came from blood. The receptor set was obtained from a man aged 45 to 65 with Graves' hyperthyroidism.

This clonotype was picked up many times. The rearrangement joins TRBV28 to TRBJ2-3; 8 bases are shared with TRBD2. Trimming took 6 bases from V and 5 from J; bases not matched to a gene: 7. The CDR3 length is 14 residues. Germline V gene sequence: CDR1 MDHEN, CDR2 SYDVKM. In nucleotides, the CDR3 is TGTGCCAGCAGGGAAGCGGGAGATAAAGATACGCAGTATTTT. Encoded protein: CASREAGDKDTQYF.

This clonotype was counted at least ten times. The rearrangement links TRBV29-1 to TRBJ2-5; 14 positions agree with TRBD2. The CDR3 has 15 amino acids. V shed 6 bases and J 5 bases; nucleotides not matched to a gene: 8. In germline, CDR1 is SQVTM, CDR2 ANQGSEA. The CDR3 loop is CSVSLGLAGGETQYF. For the CDR3, the DNA is TGCAGCGTCTCCCTTGGACTAGCGGGAGGCGAGACCCAGTACTTC.

This sequence joins TRBV20-1 and TRBJ2-7; 8 bases align to TRBD2. With 6 bases clipped from V and 4 bases from J, the junction kept 8 bases outside the gene matches. Looked up from germline, CDR1 is DFQATT and CDR2 is SNEGSKA (reference sequence). The CDR3 sequence is 13 residues long. The chain's CDR3 is CSARAGVEYEQYF. In DNA, the CDR3 is TGCAGTGCCCGAGCGGGAGTAGAATACGAGCAGTACTTC.

This clonotype was seen repeatedly, ten times or more. V gene TRBV6-1 combines with J gene TRBJ2-2; TRBD2 agrees at 11 bases. Unmatched junction bases numbered 5, after V lost 6 bases and J lost 2 bases. Germline lookup yields CDR1 MNHNS and CDR2 SASEGT. The CDR3 sequence is 16 residues long. CDR3 loop: CASRSGTSGNTGELFF. CDR3 sequence (DNA): TGTGCCAGCAGGTCCGGGACTAGCGGTAACACCGGGGAGCTGTTTTTT.

Turning to this clonotype: One base away lies a much larger clone, so this may be a sequencing read error. The chain is built from TRBV2 and TRBJ1-5, with D perhaps TRBD1 (6 bases). The CDR3 sequence is 15 residues long. Germline assignment: CDR1 SNHLY and CDR2 FYNNEI. As DNA, the CDR3 is TGTGCCAACAGTGAAATGGGGGCAAGCAATCAGCCCCAGCATTTT. This gives the protein CANSEMGASNQPQHF.

There are many counts of this clonotype. The chain joins TRBV20-1 to TRBJ2-2, with TRBD1 matching 8 bases. The CDR3 runs 17 residues. Germline CDR1 reads DFQATT; CDR2 reads SNEGSKA (reference sequence). CDR3 bases: TGCAGCGGACCGCGGGCCCGACAGGGGAGCGACACCGGGGAGCTGTTTTTT. As protein: CSGPRARQGSDTGELFF.

This sequence joins TRBV6-2 or TRBV6-3 and TRBJ1-6, with 7 bases aligning to TRBD1. Unmatched junction bases numbered 7, after V lost 5 bases and J lost 6 bases. The CDR3 contains 15 residues. Germline V gives CDR1 MNHEY, CDR2 SVGEGT. Here the CDR3 reads CASSPGQARNSPLHF. CDR3 coding DNA: TGTGCCAGCAGTCCCGGACAGGCGCGTAATTCACCCCTCCACTTT.

At least ten counts were recorded for this clonotype. The chain uses TRBV30 and TRBJ1-1; weak D call: TRBD1 (6 bases). There are 15 residues in the CDR3. CDR1 is GTSNPN, CDR2 SVGIG, per germline (reference sequence). The ends were cut back, 2 bases at V and 1 base at J, with 14 bases in the middle. The CDR3 reads CAWSTRGGRNTEAFF. CDR3 nucleotide sequence: TGTGCCTGGAGTACCCGTGGGGGGCGGAACACTGAAGCTTTCTTT.

This clonotype showed up just a few times. V and J are TRBV9 and TRBJ2-1, with 8 bases aligning to TRBD1. The germline CDR1 and CDR2 sequences are SGDLS and YYNGEE. The CDR3 has 12 amino acids. V trimming: 6 bases; J trimming: 7 bases; junction bases outside the gene matches: 3. The CDR3 DNA sequence: TGTGCCAGCACTGGACAGGGAAATGAGCAGTTCTTC. It codes for CASTGQGNEQFF.

This clonotype came up many times. The chain carries TRBV12-3 or TRBV12-4 and TRBJ2-7, with D unclear. V gave up 7 bases and J gave up 5 bases, with 12 bases separating them. CDR3 size: 12 residues. CDR3 in DNA: TGTGCCAGCACCTCGACTGGGGACGAGCAGTACTTC. Protein product: CASTSTGDEQYF.

The chain joins TRBV4-2 to TRBJ2-7, with a possible D match to TRBD2 (6 bases). The CDR3 sequence is 17 residues long. V gave up 0 bases and J gave up 0 bases, with 15 bases separating them. CDR1 is LGHNA, CDR2 YNFKEQ, per germline. CDR3: CASSQDVTATSSYEQYF. CDR3 nucleotide sequence: TGTGCCAGCAGCCAAGACGTTACCGCGACTAGCTCCTACGAGCAGTACTTC.

Only a few counts were recorded for this clonotype. The chain links TRBV7-9 to TRBJ1-4; D possibly corresponds to TRBD1 (6 bases). Trimming removed 2 bases at V and 6 bases at J, with 10 bases between. The CDR3 runs 14 residues. Germline V lookup: CDR1 SEHNR, CDR2 FQNEAQ (reference sequence). The CDR3 loop reads CASSLTNRDEKLFF. DNA of the CDR3: TGTGCCAGCAGCTTAACAAACAGGGATGAAAAACTGTTTTTT. Together with reference TRBV7-9 and TRBJ1-4, the CDR3 gives the full variable domain: DTGVSQNPRHKITKRGQNVTFRCDPISEHNRLYWYRQTLGQGPEFLTYFQNEAQLEKSRLLSDRFSAERPKGSFSTLEIQRTEQGDSAMYLCASSLTNRDEKLFFGSGTQLSVL.

This clonotype was recorded at least ten times. The chain carries TRBV3-1 and TRBJ2-7; D perhaps matches TRBD2 (5 bases). The CDR3 consists of 15 residues. The germline gives CDR1 LGHDT, CDR2 YNNKEL (reference sequence). Trimming removed 4 bases at V and 6 bases at J, with 19 bases between. CDR3 residues: CASSRRPVPEGEQYF. CDR3 bases: TGTGCCAGCAGCCGCCGCCCCGTCCCCGAGGGCGAGCAGTACTTC.

This clonotype showed up many times. The chain combines TRBV7-2 with TRBJ2-7, with 8 bases lining up with TRBD2. The trim removed 5 bases at V and 1 base at J, leaving 7 bases unmatched. Germline V gene lookup returns CDR1 SGHTA and CDR2 FQGNSA. The CDR3 spans 15 residues. CDR3 in amino acids: CASSIMPGGSYEQYF. The DNA of the CDR3 is TGTGCCAGCAGCATTATGCCGGGAGGGTCCTACGAGCAGTACTTC.

This clonotype was detected ten times or more. V is TRBV18 and J is TRBJ2-7; no clear D. Germline assignment: CDR1 KGHSH and CDR2 LQKENI. The CDR3 contains 12 residues. Trimming stripped 6 bases from V and 3 bases from J, with 9 bases between. The CDR3 is CASSSLHYEQYF. Written as DNA, the CDR3 is TGTGCCAGCTCCTCTTTACACTACGAGCAGTACTTC.

A remark on this clonotype: One end of the junction does not line up with germline, which may come from a read error. The chain couples TRBV7-2 to TRBJ2-3; TRBD1 might be the D (5 bases). CDR1 and CDR2 (germline): SGHTA, FQGNSA. The CDR3 loop spans 15 amino acids. CDR3 protein: CASSLPTFSTGTQYF. CDR3 bases: TGTGCCAGCAGCTTACCCACCTTTAGCACAGGTACGCAGTATTTT.

This clonotype has ten or more counts. This chain joins TRBV5-1 and TRBJ2-3, with D possibly being TRBD2 (5 bases). With 3 bases removed from V and 6 bases from J, the gap between germline ends came to 14 bases. CDR1 is SGHRS, CDR2 YFSETQ, per germline. This CDR3 spans 14 amino acids. This CDR3 reads CASSSAISGDTQYF. CDR3 DNA: TGCGCCAGCAGCTCAGCCATATCGGGGGATACGCAGTATTTT.

J is TRBJ2-1 and V is TRBV5-1, with TRBD1 as a possible D gene (5 bases). Between the trimmed V and J ends, which lost 5 bases and 8 bases, there was a span of 11 bases. This CDR3 is built from 12 residues. The germline CDR1 and CDR2 sequences are SGHRS and YFSETQ. The CDR3 DNA sequence: TGCGCCAGCAGAAGGGGATGGGATGAGCAGTTCTTC. Its translation: CASRRGWDEQFF. Based on the CDR3 plus reference TRBV5-1 and TRBJ2-1, the full variable domain is KAGVTQTPRYLIKTRGQQVTLSCSPISGHRSVSWYQQTPGQGLQFLFEYFSETQRNKGNFPGRFSGRQFSNSRSEMNVSTLELGDSALYLCASRRGWDEQFFGPGTRLTVL.

The chain combines TRBV27 with TRBJ2-3; TRBD1 agrees at 7 bases. V dropped 6 bases and J dropped 5; count of bases not matched to a gene: 17. CDR3 length equals 17 residues. Germline-derived CDR1 and CDR2 are MNHEY and SMNVEV (reference sequence). CDR3 DNA: TGTGCCAGCAGCCCCTTCCCCCGACAGGGCGGCATAGATACGCAGTATTTT. Protein sequence: CASSPFPRQGGIDTQYF.

This clonotype was observed many times. J is TRBJ2-7 and V is TRBV18; 7 bases are a match to TRBD1. Unmatched junction bases numbered 3, after V lost 0 bases and J lost 4 bases. CDR3 length equals 14 residues. From germline, CDR1 is KGHSH and CDR2 LQKENI. The CDR3 region has the DNA TGTGCCAGCTCACCACCGGGACAGAGGTACGAGCAGTACTTC. Translation: CASSPPGQRYEQYF. Drawing the rest from reference TRBV18 and TRBJ2-7, the complete variable domain is NAGVMQNPRHLVRRRGQEARLRCSPMKGHSHVYWYRQLPEEGLKFMVYLQKENIIDESGMPKERFSAEFPKEGPSILRIQQVVRGDSAAYFCASSPPGQRYEQYFGPGTRLTVT.

As regards this clonotype: One junction end disagrees with the germline gene, perhaps due to a read error. V gene TRBV12-3 or TRBV12-4 combines with J gene TRBJ2-1; D ambiguous. The CDR3 length is 14 residues. CDR3 loop: CASSPSKRGSEQFF. In nucleotides, the CDR3 is TGTGCTAGCAGTCCATCTAAGAGAGGAAGTGAGCAGTTCTTC.

This clonotype was found many times. The chain couples TRBV20-1 to TRBJ2-1; a weak D match, TRBD2 (6 bases). This CDR3 has 13 residues. The ends were cut back, 0 bases at V and 8 bases at J, with 11 bases in the middle. Germline V CDR1 and CDR2: DFQATT, SNEGSKA (reference sequence). Here the CDR3 DNA reads TGCAGTGCTAGAGACCATAGCGGCGATGAGCAGTTCTTC. Translation gives CSARDHSGDEQFF.

Many counts were recorded for this clonotype. This sequence joins TRBV2 and TRBJ2-7, with D unresolved. With 1 base removed from V and 2 bases from J, the gap between germline ends came to 9 bases. This CDR3 is 14 amino acids long. Germline CDR1 and CDR2: SNHLY and FYNNEI. This chain's CDR3 is CASSEGFVTYEQYF. DNA of the CDR3: TGTGCCAGCAGTGAAGGGTTTGTCACCTACGAGCAGTACTTC.

This clonotype appeared a few times. The genes are TRBV19 and TRBJ1-5, with D possibly matching TRBD1 (6 bases). The CDR3 covers 16 residues. Germline assignment: CDR1 LNHDA and CDR2 SQIVND (reference sequence). Trimming left V 5 bases short and J 7 bases short, with 21 bases between. CDR3 DNA: TGTGCCAGTAGTCCCCTCACAGGGTCGGGGAAACAGCCCCAGCATTTT. It is translated as CASSPLTGSGKQPQHF.

This chain joins TRBV5-1 and TRBJ1-2, with D perhaps matching TRBD1 (6 bases). V lost 1 base to trimming and J lost 5 bases, with 15 bases between them. Germline CDR1 and CDR2: SGHRS and YFSETQ. This CDR3 has 15 residues. CDR3 in amino acids: CASSLLQGGGYGYTF. For the CDR3, the DNA is TGCGCCAGCAGCTTGTTACAGGGAGGTGGTTATGGCTACACCTTC. Full variable domain (remainder filled in from reference TRBV5-1 and TRBJ1-2): KAGVTQTPRYLIKTRGQQVTLSCSPISGHRSVSWYQQTPGQGLQFLFEYFSETQRNKGNFPGRFSGRQFSNSRSEMNVSTLELGDSALYLCASSLLQGGGYGYTFGSGTRLTVV.

In this sample, this clonotype turned up many times. The rearrangement uses TRBV18 and TRBJ2-3; D is undetermined. Germline loops: CDR1 KGHSH, CDR2 LQKENI. The CDR3 sequence is 14 residues long. The germline V and J ends were trimmed by 3 bases and 0 bases, with 7 bases remaining between them. The CDR3 DNA sequence: TGTGCCAGCTCACCCCCCGGCAGCACAGATACGCAGTATTTT. Encoded protein: CASSPPGSTDTQYF. Based on the CDR3 plus reference TRBV18 and TRBJ2-3, the full variable domain is NAGVMQNPRHLVRRRGQEARLRCSPMKGHSHVYWYRQLPEEGLKFMVYLQKENIIDESGMPKERFSAEFPKEGPSILRIQQVVRGDSAAYFCASSPPGSTDTQYFGPGTRLTVL.

This clonotype was picked up a small number of times. The chain links TRBV19 to TRBJ2-3; the D gene is possibly TRBD2 (5 bases). Germline loops: CDR1 LNHDA, CDR2 SQIVND (reference sequence). Between the trimmed V and J ends, which lost 5 bases and 2 bases, there was a span of 17 bases. This CDR3 is 16 amino acids long. The CDR3 DNA reads as TGTGCCAGTAGTTCTTCGCTAGCCCAAAACACAGATACGCAGTATTTT. It yields the protein CASSSSLAQNTDTQYF.

This clonotype was picked up many times. The chain joins TRBV2 to TRBJ1-5; 9 positions agree with TRBD1. The CDR3 has 13 residues. Germline CDR1 is SNHLY and CDR2 is FYNNEI. Germline trimming cut 8 bases from V and 4 bases from J; bases unmatched to any gene: 3. The CDR3 coding sequence is TGTGCCAGCTCAGGACAGGGGAATCAGCCCCAGCATTTT. Protein: CASSGQGNQPQHF.

This clonotype occurred a few times. The chain has TRBV3-1 and TRBJ2-3; 15 bases align to TRBD2. The CDR3 length is 19 residues. The germline gives CDR1 LGHDT, CDR2 YNNKEL (reference sequence). Trimming at V came to 4 bases and at J to 6 bases, leaving 14 bases not matched to a gene. The CDR3 DNA sequence: TGTGCCAGCAGCCTCTCGGGACTAGCGGGAGGTGGTGCATCGGATACGCAGTATTTT. Translation: CASSLSGLAGGGASDTQYF.